One and the same sample provided the 27 T cell receptor beta chains below, sequenced in a study of radiation and T cells in renal cell carcinoma (TCRdb year 2020). Library construction relied on the immunoSEQ multiplex PCR assay. TCRdb's version of the immuneACCESS table is confined to in-frame rearrangements and falls short of the full clone set. An unresolved V gene accounts for under half of the shortfall where checked; the remainder is of unknown origin. This sample comprises 130,000 or so clones, approximately 82% of them detected only once. The biggest ten clones account for 20% to 25% of the sample. The time point tag for this specimen amounts to: baseline pretreatment blood. This specimen's treatment or condition label, interpreted: 15 Gy SBRT to primary tumor, nephrectomy 4 weeks later. Sample: blood, taken from a patient whose treatment included radiotherapy and nephrectomy. All receptors derive from a woman aged 50 to 65 with renal cell carcinoma.

The chain is built from TRBV27 and TRBJ1-4; D possibly corresponds to TRBD1 (6 bases). V lost 8 bases to trimming and J lost 5 bases, with 9 bases between them. Germline V gene lookup returns CDR1 MNHEY and CDR2 SMNVEV (reference sequence). The CDR3 covers 12 residues. The CDR3 DNA sequence: TGTGCCAGCTCAGGGGTAAATGAAAAACTGTTTTTT. Translated, it gives CASSGVNEKLFF.

The sample holds a few counts of this clone. The gene calls are TRBV19 and TRBJ1-2, with TRBD1 matching over 7 bases. From germline, CDR1 is LNHDA and CDR2 SQIVND (reference sequence). J lost 7 bases, V lost 6 bases, and 8 bases had no gene match. There are 13 residues in the CDR3. CDR3 sequence: CASRIPQGSGYTF. The CDR3 DNA reads TGTGCCAGTAGGATTCCACAGGGGTCTGGCTACACCTTC.

The chain has TRBV5-1 and TRBJ1-4; the D gene is possibly TRBD1 (5 bases). Between the trimmed V and J ends, which lost 4 bases and 0 bases, there was a span of 7 bases. Germline assignment: CDR1 SGHRS and CDR2 YFSETQ. The CDR3 length is 14 residues. CDR3 sequence (DNA): TGCGCCAGCAGCGCAGGGCCAACTAATGAAAAACTGTTTTTT. This codes for CASSAGPTNEKLFF.

This sequence joins TRBV19 and TRBJ1-3, with 8 bases matching TRBD1. Looked up from germline, CDR1 is LNHDA and CDR2 is SQIVND (reference sequence). The ends lost 8 bases at V and 0 bases at J; junction bases unmatched: 6. CDR3 length equals 15 residues. For the CDR3, the DNA is TGTGCCAGTTCCAACAGGGGGATCTCTGGAAACACCATATATTTT. As protein: CASSNRGISGNTIYF. Using reference TRBV19 and TRBJ1-3 for the parts outside the CDR3, the full variable domain is DGGITQSPKYLFRKEGQNVTLSCEQNLNHDAMYWYRQDPGQGLRLIYYSQIVNDFQKGDIAEGYSVSREKKESFPLTVTSAQKNPTAFYLCASSNRGISGNTIYFGEGSWLTVV.

The chain couples TRBV30 to TRBJ2-1, with TRBD1 identical over 7 bases. After removal of 6 bases from V and 2 bases from J, the junction contained 4 bases not matched to a gene. The CDR3 spans 13 residues. Germline V lookup: CDR1 GTSNPN, CDR2 SVGIG (reference sequence). CDR3 sequence reads: CACTGVTYNEQFF. The DNA of the CDR3 is TGTGCCTGCACAGGGGTTACCTACAATGAGCAGTTCTTC.

The V gene is TRBV5-5, the J gene TRBJ1-5; D is perhaps TRBD1 (5 bases). The germline V gene has CDR1 SGHKS and CDR2 YYEKEE (reference sequence). The CDR3 length is 14 residues. V was pared by 3 bases and J by 7 bases, with 14 bases between. The chain's CDR3 is CASSSPGSGQPQHF. The CDR3 nucleotides are TGTGCCAGCAGCTCCCCGGGCTCAGGGCAGCCCCAGCATTTT. Full variable domain (missing parts from reference TRBV5-5 and TRBJ1-5): DAGVTQSPTHLIKTRGQQVTLRCSPISGHKSVSWYQQVLGQGPQFIFQYYEKEERGRGNFPDRFSARQFPNYSSELNVNALLLGDSALYLCASSSPGSGQPQHFGDGTRLSIL.

V and J are TRBV4-3 and TRBJ1-6; no firm D call. Trimming cost V 1 base and J 0 bases, with 19 bases left between them. The CDR3 is made up of 20 amino acids. Looked up from germline, CDR1 is LGHNA and CDR2 is YSLEER. The CDR3 sequence is CASSQAQKLDLSSYNSPLHF. The DNA of the CDR3 is TGCGCCAGCAGCCAAGCTCAAAAACTAGACTTGAGCTCCTATAATTCACCCCTCCACTTT.

The chain couples TRBV30 to TRBJ2-7; TRBD2 aligns across 8 bases. V dropped 0 bases and J dropped 5; count of bases not matched to a gene: 9. This CDR3 region has 15 residues. Germline V CDR1 and CDR2: GTSNPN, SVGIG (reference sequence). CDR3 nucleotide sequence: TGTGCCTGGAGTGTGGATAGCGGGGTTTACAACGAGCAGTACTTC. Protein sequence: CAWSVDSGVYNEQYF. Complete variable domain (other parts from reference TRBV30 and TRBJ2-7): SQTIHQWPATLVQPVGSPLSLECTVEGTSNPNLYWYRQAAGRGLQLLFYSVGIGQISSEVPQNLSASRPQDRQFILSSKKLLLSDSGFYLCAWSVDSGVYNEQYFGPGTRLTVT.

This clone was seen repeatedly, ten times or more. V usage is TRBV14 and J usage is TRBJ2-3; D not resolved. V was trimmed by 1 base and J by 2 bases, leaving 7 bases between them. Germline-derived CDR1 and CDR2 are SGHDN and FVKESK. The CDR3 loop spans 14 amino acids. In DNA, the CDR3 is TGTGCCAGCAGCCAAGGGCTTTCCACAGATACGCAGTATTTT. It codes for CASSQGLSTDTQYF.

The chain uses TRBV5-5 and TRBJ1-4; no reliable D call. The CDR3 sequence is 12 residues long. V lost 0 bases to trimming and J lost 7 bases, with 4 bases between them. Germline V lookup: CDR1 SGHKS, CDR2 YYEKEE (reference sequence). The CDR3 reads CASSLVGEKLFF. DNA of the CDR3: TGTGCCAGCAGCTTGGTGGGTGAAAAACTGTTTTTT. The whole variable domain, filled in from reference TRBV5-5 and TRBJ1-4, reads DAGVTQSPTHLIKTRGQQVTLRCSPISGHKSVSWYQQVLGQGPQFIFQYYEKEERGRGNFPDRFSARQFPNYSSELNVNALLLGDSALYLCASSLVGEKLFFGSGTQLSVL.

The genes are TRBV10-1 and TRBJ2-7; no reliable D call. The CDR3 has 11 amino acids. V dropped 4 bases and J dropped 8 bases, with 9 bases sitting between them. Germline V gives CDR1 WNHNN, CDR2 SYGVQD (reference sequence). CDR3 in amino acids: CASSASGQQYF. The DNA for the CDR3 is TGCGCCAGCAGTGCCTCCGGGCAGCAGTACTTC.

The gene calls are TRBV5-1 and TRBJ1-3; 7 bases line up with TRBD1. Germline CDR1 is SGHRS and CDR2 is YFSETQ. With V trimmed by 4 bases and J by 4 bases, 11 bases remained unmatched. The CDR3 has 16 residues. In DNA form, the CDR3 reads TGCGCCAGCAGCACCGAGGGGGCGCGATCCGGAAACACCATATATTTT. Protein: CASSTEGARSGNTIYF.

This chain links TRBV6-5 with TRBJ2-7; the D is unclear. The CDR3 length is 11 residues. The germline V gene encodes CDR1 MNHEY and CDR2 SVGAGI. V dropped 6 bases and J dropped 0 bases, with 3 bases sitting between them. CDR3: CASRTSYEQYF. DNA of the CDR3: TGTGCCAGCAGGACCTCCTACGAGCAGTACTTC.

V is TRBV27 and J is TRBJ2-5, with TRBD2 as a possible D gene (5 bases). V lost 2 bases and J 5 bases, leaving 6 bases between the germline ends. From germline, CDR1 is MNHEY and CDR2 SMNVEV (reference sequence). The CDR3 runs 12 residues. CDR3 nucleotide sequence: TGTGCCAGCAGTTTAAGAGGGGAGACCCAGTACTTC. Translating gives CASSLRGETQYF.

This chain connects TRBV5-6 to TRBJ2-3; unclear D gene. V was trimmed by 0 bases and J by 0 bases, leaving 8 bases between them. This CDR3 comprises 15 residues. The germline V gene has CDR1 SGHDT and CDR2 YYEEEE. The CDR3 loop is CASSLVATSTDTQYF. Written as DNA, the CDR3 is TGTGCCAGCAGCTTGGTGGCTACTAGCACAGATACGCAGTATTTT. Looking up the rest from reference TRBV5-6 and TRBJ2-3 gives the full variable domain: DAGVTQSPTHLIKTRGQQVTLRCSPKSGHDTVSWYQQALGQGPQFIFQYYEEEERQRGNFPDRFSGHQFPNYSSELNVNALLLGDSALYLCASSLVATSTDTQYFGPGTRLTVL.

This chain links TRBV11-2 with TRBJ1-1; 7 bases map to TRBD1. The CDR3 loop spans 11 amino acids. Looked up from germline, CDR1 is SGHAT and CDR2 is FQNNGV. The CDR3 nucleotides are TGTGTCACGAGACAGGGAATAGAAGCTTTCTTT. Its protein is CVTRQGIEAFF. Variable domain in full (rest from reference TRBV11-2 and TRBJ1-1): EAGVAQSPRYKIIEKRQSVAFWCNPISGHATLYWYQQILGQGPKLLIQFQNNGVVDDSQLPKDRFSAERLKGVDSTLKIQPAKLEDSAVYLCVTRQGIEAFFGQGTRLTVV.

The chain couples TRBV5-6 to TRBJ1-5; 10 bases agree with TRBD1. V lost 4 bases and J lost 4; bases outside the gene matches: 5. CDR3 size: 15 residues. The germline V gene encodes CDR1 SGHDT and CDR2 YYEEEE. The DNA of the CDR3 is TGTGCCAGCAGCCCGGGACAGGGGTCGAATCAGCCCCAGCATTTT. Its protein product is CASSPGQGSNQPQHF. Full variable domain (rest looked up from reference TRBV5-6 and TRBJ1-5): DAGVTQSPTHLIKTRGQQVTLRCSPKSGHDTVSWYQQALGQGPQFIFQYYEEEERQRGNFPDRFSGHQFPNYSSELNVNALLLGDSALYLCASSPGQGSNQPQHFGDGTRLSIL.

This rearrangement joins TRBV6-6 to TRBJ1-2, with D tentatively TRBD1 (5 bases). Germline assignment: CDR1 MNHNY and CDR2 SVGAGI (reference sequence). CDR3 length: 13 residues. The V end lost 10 bases, the J end lost 5 bases, and 17 bases lay between the germline ends. The DNA for the CDR3 is TGTGCCACGTGGAAGGGTGGGGGTTATGGCTACACCTTC. Protein: CATWKGGGYGYTF.

This sequence joins TRBV4-3 and TRBJ2-1; unclear D gene. The germline V and J ends were trimmed by 3 bases and 0 bases, with 18 bases remaining between them. The CDR3 length is 18 residues. The germline V gene has CDR1 LGHNA and CDR2 YSLEER. CDR3 nucleotides: TGCGCCAGCAGCCAGACTTCGCCCCTTGTCAGCTCCTACAATGAGCAGTTCTTC. This sequence encodes CASSQTSPLVSSYNEQFF.

The gene calls are TRBV27 and TRBJ1-5; TRBD1 is a possible D gene (5 bases). This CDR3 spans 14 amino acids. V lost 4 bases to trimming and J lost 2 bases, with 9 bases between them. Germline CDR1 and CDR2: MNHEY and SMNVEV (reference sequence). The CDR3 nucleotides are TGTGCCAGCAGTTCGGGCAGGGGCAATCAGCCCCAGCATTTT. Residues: CASSSGRGNQPQHF.

The chain combines TRBV7-2 with TRBJ2-7; D not certain. Trimming shortened V by 1 base and J by 4 bases, and 17 bases separated the two germline ends. The germline V gene encodes CDR1 SGHTA and CDR2 FQGNSA. There are 16 residues in the CDR3. The CDR3 bases are TGTGCCAGCAGCTTAGTTGGCGGTGGGCCCCAGTACGAGCAGTACTTC. Its protein is CASSLVGGGPQYEQYF.

The chain is built from TRBV5-1 and TRBJ1-1; 7 positions agree with TRBD1. The V segment lost 0 bases and the J segment 2 bases; nucleotides outside the gene matches: 4. The CDR3 runs to 15 residues. Germline CDR1 SGHRS, CDR2 YFSETQ. The CDR3 is CASSLVGQVNTEAFF. The CDR3, as DNA: TGCGCCAGCAGCTTGGTTGGACAGGTCAACACTGAAGCTTTCTTT. Using reference TRBV5-1 and TRBJ1-1 for the parts outside the CDR3, the full variable domain is KAGVTQTPRYLIKTRGQQVTLSCSPISGHRSVSWYQQTPGQGLQFLFEYFSETQRNKGNFPGRFSGRQFSNSRSEMNVSTLELGDSALYLCASSLVGQVNTEAFFGQGTRLTVV.

This clone was detected a few times. The chain is built from TRBV7-9 and TRBJ2-7, with a tentative D call TRBD2 (5 bases). The CDR3 has 14 residues. V was shortened by 4 bases and J by 2 bases, with 12 bases between the two germline ends. Per the germline V gene, CDR1 is SEHNR and CDR2 is FQNEAQ (reference sequence). The CDR3 DNA reads TGTGCCAGCAGCTCCCGGACTTCTACCTACGAGCAGTACTTC. Its protein product is CASSSRTSTYEQYF.

The chain carries TRBV5-1 and TRBJ2-1; 7 bases are a match to TRBD2. V lost 3 bases and J lost 9; bases outside the gene matches: 0. Germline V gene sequence: CDR1 SGHRS, CDR2 YFSETQ. The CDR3 loop spans 11 amino acids. The CDR3 is CASSWEGEQFF. The CDR3 DNA reads as TGCGCCAGCAGCTGGGAGGGTGAGCAGTTCTTC.

The V gene is TRBV7-9, the J gene TRBJ1-2; weak D call: TRBD1 (5 bases). V was cut by 1 base and J by 3 bases, with 9 bases left in between. The CDR3 is 14 amino acids. CDR1 and CDR2 from the germline V gene are SEHNR and FQNEAQ (reference sequence). CDR3 nucleotide sequence: TGTGCCAGCAGCTTAGTCGACAGTTACTATGGCTACACCTTC. Protein sequence: CASSLVDSYYGYTF.

V usage is TRBV4-3 and J usage is TRBJ2-7; no definite D call. Between the trimmed V and J ends, which lost 0 bases and 1 base, there was a span of 10 bases. The CDR3 has 15 residues. Germline V lookup: CDR1 LGHNA, CDR2 YSLEER. The CDR3 reads CASSQDRARSYEQYF. For the CDR3, the DNA is TGCGCCAGCAGCCAAGATCGCGCCAGGTCCTACGAGCAGTACTTC.

CDR3 in amino acids: CASRTGVWDEQFF. In DNA form, the CDR3 reads TGCGCCAGCCGAACAGGGGTTTGGGATGAGCAGTTCTTC. The V and J genes are TRBV5-1 and TRBJ2-1; 7 nucleotides agree with TRBD1. Germline CDR1 reads SGHRS; CDR2 reads YFSETQ. The CDR3 runs to 13 residues. V was clipped by 7 bases and J by 8 bases; unmatched bases: 9.